The next 31 T cell receptor beta chains were all read from a single sample in a study of identical twins. MiXCR was run by TCRdb on the 5' RACE reads, yielding one entry per CDR3 protein. The sample holds about 490,000 distinct CDR3 sequences; 13% to 15% are singletons and the top ten take about 0.4%. The sample also formed part of further work on yellow fever vaccine responses in identical twins.

Sequenced sample: CD4+ T cells sorted from blood. The receptors here all came from a woman between 18 and 29 years old in good health.

In its sample, this clonotype was seen a few times. The chain links TRBV4-2 to TRBJ2-7; TRBD2 matches at 11 bases. The CDR3 has 16 amino acids. Germline trimming cut 2 bases from V and 6 bases from J; bases unmatched to any gene: 9. Germline loops: CDR1 LGHNA, CDR2 YNFKEQ. The CDR3 is CASSQYGLAGGGEQYF. For the CDR3, the DNA is TGTGCCAGCAGCCAATATGGGCTAGCGGGAGGCGGCGAGCAGTACTTC.

CDR3 nucleotides: TGCAGCCTTCGGACAGGGGCGAACACCGGGGAGCTGTTTTTT. This codes for CSLRTGANTGELFF. The chain links TRBV29-1 to TRBJ2-2, with 9 bases identical to TRBD1. Germline lookup yields CDR1 SQVTM and CDR2 ANQGSEA. There are 14 residues in the CDR3. J gave up 0 bases and V 8 bases, and 4 bases lay outside the gene matches.

The V call is TRBV28, the J call TRBJ2-7, with 9 bases aligning to TRBD2. The CDR3 is 16 amino acids. CDR1 and CDR2 from the germline V gene are MDHEN and SYDVKM. The J segment lost 4 bases and the V segment lost 1 base, leaving 8 bases of the junction unmatched. CDR3 sequence: CASSLSSSGKKYEQYF. The CDR3 nucleotides read TGTGCCAGCAGTTTATCCTCTAGCGGGAAAAAGTACGAGCAGTACTTC.

This clonotype occurred a few times. The chain combines TRBV20-1 with TRBJ2-4; tentative D call: TRBD1 (6 bases). The length of the CDR3 is 16 residues. Germline V gives CDR1 DFQATT, CDR2 SNEGSKA (reference sequence). Trimming shortened V by 5 bases and J by 0 bases, and 17 bases separated the two germline ends. The CDR3 loop is CSAANRAELAKNIQYF. CDR3 in DNA: TGCAGTGCTGCAAACAGGGCCGAATTAGCCAAAAACATTCAGTACTTC.

This clonotype showed up many times. V gene TRBV24-1 combines with J gene TRBJ2-1; the D gene is possibly TRBD1 (6 bases). V lost 5 bases and J lost 4, with 20 bases in between. Germline CDR1 KGHDR, CDR2 SFDVKD. CDR3 length: 17 residues. The chain's CDR3 is CATSAGTGPGLYNEQFF. The CDR3 bases are TGTGCCACCAGTGCTGGAACAGGGCCGGGATTATACAATGAGCAGTTCTTC.

This clonotype was observed a handful of times. CDR3 nucleotides: TGTGCCAGCAGTGGCGCGACAGGGAGAACCGGGGAGCTGTTTTTT. Protein product: CASSGATGRTGELFF. The J gene is TRBJ2-2, the V gene TRBV2; 7 bases fit TRBD1. Trimming removed 4 bases from V and 5 bases from J; junction bases left unmatched: 7. The CDR3 runs 15 residues. Germline V gene lookup returns CDR1 SNHLY and CDR2 FYNNEI.

This clonotype came up a few times. The V and J genes are TRBV3-1 and TRBJ2-5, with 9 bases lining up with TRBD2. V gave up 0 bases and J gave up 8 bases; unmatched junction bases: 10. Germline loops: CDR1 LGHDT, CDR2 YNNKEL (reference sequence). The CDR3 runs 16 residues. The chain's CDR3 is CASSQEWWVAGDTQYF. The CDR3 DNA reads as TGTGCCAGCAGCCAAGAATGGTGGGTAGCGGGAGACACCCAGTACTTC.

The V call is TRBV15, the J call TRBJ1-6; D remains ambiguous. Germline assignment: CDR1 LNHNV and CDR2 YYDKDF (reference sequence). The CDR3 runs to 15 residues. Trimming shortened V by 5 bases and J by 6 bases, and 14 bases separated the two germline ends. The CDR3 protein is CATSRRAESNSPLHF. DNA for the CDR3: TGTGCCACCAGCCGACGGGCGGAAAGTAATTCACCCCTCCACTTT.

The V and J genes are TRBV4-1 and TRBJ2-6; 8 bases are a match to TRBD1. Germline V gene data show CDR1 as MGHRA and CDR2 as YSYEKL. The V and J ends lost 4 bases and 0 bases, in that order; junction bases with no gene match: 14. This CDR3 has 20 residues. In DNA form, the CDR3 reads TGCGCCAGCAGCCGCTTCGATCGAACAGGGGGGTACTCTGGGGCCAACGTCCTGACTTTC. It specifies CASSRFDRTGGYSGANVLTF.

The V call is TRBV20-1, the J call TRBJ2-1, with TRBD2 matching over 8 bases. J was trimmed by 12 bases and V by 3 bases; bases with no gene match: 16. The CDR3 extends over 15 amino acids. Germline CDR1 reads DFQATT; CDR2 reads SNEGSKA (reference sequence). CDR3 in DNA: TGCAGTGCTAGCCTGACTAGCGCCCTCCCCCAAGGGCAGTTCTTC. Translating it yields CSASLTSALPQGQFF.

The rearrangement uses TRBV20-1 and TRBJ2-1; 9 bases are a match to TRBD2. The trim removed 5 bases at V and 3 bases at J, leaving 5 bases unmatched. Germline V gene sequence: CDR1 DFQATT, CDR2 SNEGSKA (reference sequence). The length of the CDR3 is 14 residues. The CDR3: CSAYSGRNYNEQFF. The DNA for the CDR3 is TGCAGTGCTTATAGCGGGAGAAACTACAATGAGCAGTTCTTC.

This clonotype came up many times. The chain is built from TRBV5-1 and TRBJ2-1; 11 positions agree with TRBD2. The V gene's germline CDR1 is SGHRS and CDR2 YFSETQ. V gave up 4 bases and J gave up 6 bases; unmatched junction bases: 9. The CDR3 totals 16 residues. DNA of the CDR3: TGCGCCAGCAGCCCCTCGGTTAGCGGGAGGGCCAATGAGCAGTTCTTC. Its translation is CASSPSVSGRANEQFF.

This clonotype has just a few counts. This chain uses TRBV20-1 with TRBJ2-3, with D perhaps being TRBD1 or TRBD2 (5 bases each). The germline V and J ends were trimmed by 5 bases and 1 base, with 16 bases remaining between them. Germline V gives CDR1 DFQATT, CDR2 SNEGSKA (reference sequence). CDR3 length: 15 residues. The CDR3 DNA follows: TGCAGTGCTGGGGGTCGGAGTGTCGGCACAGATACGCAGTATTTT. Amino acids: CSAGGRSVGTDTQYF.

The gene calls are TRBV25-1 and TRBJ1-1; the D gene is possibly TRBD1 (6 bases). The CDR3 spans 14 residues. Germline V CDR1 and CDR2: MGHDK, SYGVNS. The germline V and J ends were trimmed by 2 bases and 1 base, with 8 bases remaining between them. DNA of the CDR3: TGTGCCAGCAGTGAAAGGACAGCGAACACTGAAGCTTTCTTT. Protein sequence: CASSERTANTEAFF.

The table lists this clonotype with a few counts. The V and J genes are TRBV6-5 and TRBJ2-2; no clear D. Germline CDR1 and CDR2: MNHEY and SVGAGI. The CDR3 runs to 12 residues. The V and J ends lost 6 bases and 7 bases respectively, with 9 bases between them. As DNA, the CDR3 is TGTGCCAGCAGCCCTCAACTCGGGGAGCTGTTTTTT. Its protein product is CASSPQLGELFF.

This clonotype appeared a few times. The V call is TRBV9, the J call TRBJ1-6; TRBD1 might be the D (6 bases). Germline V gene sequence: CDR1 SGDLS, CDR2 YYNGEE. This CDR3 contains 17 residues. V dropped 0 bases and J dropped 7 bases, with 17 bases sitting between them. The chain's CDR3 is CASSVGAGAIRNSPLHF. The CDR3 DNA sequence: TGTGCCAGCAGCGTAGGAGCAGGGGCGATTCGGAATTCACCCCTCCACTTT.

This sequence joins TRBV2 and TRBJ2-5; TRBD1 or TRBD2 may be the D gene (5 bases each). V was clipped by 0 bases and J by 5 bases, with 13 bases between them. The CDR3 totals 15 residues. The germline V gene encodes CDR1 SNHLY and CDR2 FYNNEI. CDR3: CASSEALRGRETQYF. The DNA for the CDR3 is TGTGCCAGCAGTGAAGCGCTCCGGGGCCGGGAGACCCAGTACTTC. The whole variable domain, filled in from reference TRBV2 and TRBJ2-5, reads EPEVTQTPSHQVTQMGQEVILRCVPISNHLYFYWYRQILGQKVEFLVSFYNNEISEKSEIFDDQFSVERPDGSNFTLKIRSTKLEDSAMYFCASSEALRGRETQYFGPGTRLLVL.

The chain is built from TRBV24-1 and TRBJ2-1; 8 bases line up with TRBD1. Germline loops: CDR1 KGHDR, CDR2 SFDVKD. CDR3 length: 16 residues. The V gene end was trimmed by 9 bases and the J gene end by 8 bases; junction bases not matched to a gene: 17. The CDR3 region is CATPESPGQEIDEQFF. The CDR3 DNA reads as TGTGCCACCCCCGAGTCTCCGGGACAGGAGATTGATGAGCAGTTCTTC.

Regarding this clonotype: The junction departs from germline at one end; a sequencing error may be responsible. The chain employs TRBV12-3 or TRBV12-4 and TRBJ2-1; 10 nucleotides agree with TRBD2. CDR3 length equals 19 residues. The DNA of the CDR3 is TGTGCCAGCTGTTTGGTCTCTAGCGGGGGAGGTCGAACCCACAATGAGCAGTTCTTC. Its translation is CASCLVSSGGGRTHNEQFF.

This clonotype appeared a few times. V is TRBV2 and J is TRBJ2-3; 11 nucleotides align to TRBD2. Germline CDR1 SNHLY, CDR2 FYNNEI. The CDR3 is 14 amino acids. Trimming took 10 bases from V and 1 from J; bases not matched to a gene: 4. The CDR3 spells CATQLAGGTDTQYF. CDR3 nucleotides: TGTGCCACCCAACTAGCGGGGGGCACAGATACGCAGTATTTT. Based on the CDR3 plus reference TRBV2 and TRBJ2-3, the full variable domain is EPEVTQTPSHQVTQMGQEVILRCVPISNHLYFYWYRQILGQKVEFLVSFYNNEISEKSEIFDDQFSVERPDGSNFTLKIRSTKLEDSAMYFCATQLAGGTDTQYFGPGTRLTVL.

V and J are TRBV18 and TRBJ1-2; perhaps TRBD1 as D (5 bases). The germline V gene has CDR1 KGHSH and CDR2 LQKENI. V was shortened by 3 bases and J by 7 bases, with 18 bases between the two germline ends. This CDR3 comprises 15 residues. CDR3 region: CASSPGAESPSGYTF. In nucleotides, the CDR3 is TGTGCCAGCTCACCCGGGGCAGAGTCGCCTTCTGGCTACACCTTC.

This clonotype occurred a few times. The V call is TRBV11-2, the J call TRBJ2-1; maybe TRBD1 (6 bases). The germline V gene has CDR1 SGHAT and CDR2 FQNNGV. V was shortened by 5 bases and J by 5 bases, with 19 bases between the two germline ends. CDR3 length: 16 residues. The CDR3 DNA is TGTGCCAGCAGCGCACCGGGACAACTACGGAACAATGAGCAGTTCTTC. It is translated as CASSAPGQLRNNEQFF.

The DNA for the CDR3 is TGCAGCGTTGAAGTCTTCTTCGGCTACACCTTC. Translating it yields CSVEVFFGYTF. The V gene is TRBV29-1, the J gene TRBJ1-2; D is unresolved. V lost 1 base and J lost 8, with 8 bases in between. This CDR3 contains 11 residues. CDR1 and CDR2 (germline): SQVTM, ANQGSEA.

This clonotype was detected a few times. V and J are TRBV29-1 and TRBJ2-4; D not certain. This CDR3 contains 15 residues. Between the trimmed V and J ends, which lost 0 bases and 0 bases, there was a span of 9 bases. Germline V gene sequence: CDR1 SQVTM, CDR2 ANQGSEA. CDR3 residues: CSVEDRGRAKNIQYF. CDR3 in DNA: TGCAGCGTTGAAGATCGAGGCAGAGCCAAAAACATTCAGTACTTC.

The V and J genes are TRBV18 and TRBJ2-1, with 9 bases identical to TRBD2. Germline V gene sequence: CDR1 KGHSH, CDR2 LQKENI. Trimming took 6 bases from V and 4 from J; bases not matched to a gene: 7. This CDR3 contains 15 residues. The CDR3 DNA reads TGTGCCAGCTCGTCGGCGACTAGCGGTTACAATGAGCAGTTCTTC. Its protein product is CASSSATSGYNEQFF. Looking up the rest from reference TRBV18 and TRBJ2-1 gives the full variable domain: NAGVMQNPRHLVRRRGQEARLRCSPMKGHSHVYWYRQLPEEGLKFMVYLQKENIIDESGMPKERFSAEFPKEGPSILRIQQVVRGDSAAYFCASSSATSGYNEQFFGPGTRLTVL.

This clonotype showed up many times. This sequence joins TRBV5-5 and TRBJ2-5; no reliable D call. The CDR3 loop spans 13 amino acids. Germline CDR1 SGHKS, CDR2 YYEKEE (reference sequence). V lost 1 base, J lost 5 bases, and 9 bases lay in between. DNA for the CDR3: TGTGCCAGCAGCTTGTTAGCTGGGGAGACCCAGTACTTC. Protein: CASSLLAGETQYF. Using reference TRBV5-5 and TRBJ2-5 for the parts outside the CDR3, the full variable domain is DAGVTQSPTHLIKTRGQQVTLRCSPISGHKSVSWYQQVLGQGPQFIFQYYEKEERGRGNFPDRFSARQFPNYSSELNVNALLLGDSALYLCASSLLAGETQYFGPGTRLLVL.

The chain uses TRBV10-3 and TRBJ2-7; no clear D. The CDR3 length is 15 residues. The germline V and J ends were trimmed by 3 bases and 0 bases, with 12 bases remaining between them. Germline values: CDR1 ENHRY, CDR2 SYGVKD. CDR3 sequence: CAISDSVVNSYEQYF. In DNA, the CDR3 is TGTGCCATCAGTGATTCGGTGGTTAACTCCTACGAGCAGTACTTC.

This chain uses TRBV20-1 with TRBJ2-1; the match to TRBD2 covers 7 bases. Germline V lookup: CDR1 DFQATT, CDR2 SNEGSKA (reference sequence). V was clipped by 6 bases and J by 7 bases; unmatched bases: 12. The CDR3 consists of 14 residues. This CDR3 reads CSAPKGGAGNEQFF. DNA of the CDR3: TGCAGTGCACCGAAGGGAGGGGCCGGAAATGAGCAGTTCTTC.

The table lists this clonotype with a few counts. The V gene is TRBV19, the J gene TRBJ2-1; 9 positions match TRBD2. Germline CDR1 LNHDA, CDR2 SQIVND (reference sequence). CDR3 length: 16 amino acids. V lost 4 bases and J lost 5; bases outside the gene matches: 9. The CDR3 is CASSTSSSGIHNEQFF. The DNA for the CDR3 is TGTGCCAGTAGTACCTCCTCTAGCGGGATACACAATGAGCAGTTCTTC.

This clonotype has only a few counts. The genes are TRBV20-1 and TRBJ2-5, with TRBD2 matching over 7 bases. The CDR3 is 16 amino acids. V was pared by 0 bases and J by 5 bases, with 12 bases of the junction left unmatched. Germline V gene lookup returns CDR1 DFQATT and CDR2 SNEGSKA (reference sequence). The CDR3 DNA is TGCAGTGCTAGAGATGGTCTAGCGGAGTGGAGGGAGACCCAGTACTTC. Its protein product is CSARDGLAEWRETQYF.

The table lists this clonotype with a count of one. This chain links TRBV19 with TRBJ2-1; 10 bases agree with TRBD1. The germline gives CDR1 LNHDA, CDR2 SQIVND (reference sequence). Trimming at V came to 5 bases and at J to 9 bases, leaving 16 bases not matched to a gene. This CDR3 spans 17 amino acids. Here the CDR3 reads CASSSRGRGTGVGEQFF. The CDR3 nucleotides read TGTGCCAGTAGTTCAAGGGGCCGGGGGACAGGGGTAGGTGAGCAGTTCTTC.